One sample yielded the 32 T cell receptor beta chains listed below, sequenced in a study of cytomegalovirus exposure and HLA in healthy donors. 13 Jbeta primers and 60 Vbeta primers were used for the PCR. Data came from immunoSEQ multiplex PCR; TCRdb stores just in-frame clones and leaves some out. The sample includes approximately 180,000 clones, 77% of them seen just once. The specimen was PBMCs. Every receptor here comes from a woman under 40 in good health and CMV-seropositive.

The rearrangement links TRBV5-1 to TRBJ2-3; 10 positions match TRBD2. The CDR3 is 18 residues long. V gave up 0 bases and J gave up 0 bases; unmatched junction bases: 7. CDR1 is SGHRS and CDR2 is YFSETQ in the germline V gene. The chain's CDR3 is CASSLVVTTSGSTDTQYF. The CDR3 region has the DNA TGCGCCAGCAGCTTGGTGGTTACGACTAGCGGGAGCACAGATACGCAGTATTTT. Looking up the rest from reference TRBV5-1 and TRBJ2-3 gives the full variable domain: KAGVTQTPRYLIKTRGQQVTLSCSPISGHRSVSWYQQTPGQGLQFLFEYFSETQRNKGNFPGRFSGRQFSNSRSEMNVSTLELGDSALYLCASSLVVTTSGSTDTQYFGPGTRLTVL.

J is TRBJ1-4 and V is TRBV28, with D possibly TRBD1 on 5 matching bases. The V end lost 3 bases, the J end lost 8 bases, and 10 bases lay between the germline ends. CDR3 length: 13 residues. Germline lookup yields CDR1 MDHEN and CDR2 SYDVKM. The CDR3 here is CASSLSGGEKLFF. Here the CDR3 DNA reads TGTGCCAGCAGTTTGTCCGGGGGGGAAAAACTGTTTTTT.

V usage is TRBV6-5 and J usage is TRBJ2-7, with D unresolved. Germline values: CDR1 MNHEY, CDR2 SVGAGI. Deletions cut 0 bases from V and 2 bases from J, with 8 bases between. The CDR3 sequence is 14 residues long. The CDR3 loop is CASSYSGRPYEQYF. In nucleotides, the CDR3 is TGTGCCAGCAGTTACTCGGGCCGCCCCTACGAGCAGTACTTC.

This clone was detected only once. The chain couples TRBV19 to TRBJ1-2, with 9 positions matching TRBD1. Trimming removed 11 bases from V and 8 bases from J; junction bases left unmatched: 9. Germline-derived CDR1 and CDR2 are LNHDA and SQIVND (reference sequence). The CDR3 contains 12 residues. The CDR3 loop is CAAGDRVNGYTF. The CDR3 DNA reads TGTGCCGCAGGGGACAGGGTAAACGGCTACACCTTC.

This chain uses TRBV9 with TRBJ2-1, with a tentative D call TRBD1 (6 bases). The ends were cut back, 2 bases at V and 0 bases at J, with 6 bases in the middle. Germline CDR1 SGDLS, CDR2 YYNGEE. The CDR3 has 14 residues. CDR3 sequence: CASSVRGSYNEQFF. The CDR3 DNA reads TGTGCCAGCAGCGTCAGGGGCTCCTACAATGAGCAGTTCTTC.

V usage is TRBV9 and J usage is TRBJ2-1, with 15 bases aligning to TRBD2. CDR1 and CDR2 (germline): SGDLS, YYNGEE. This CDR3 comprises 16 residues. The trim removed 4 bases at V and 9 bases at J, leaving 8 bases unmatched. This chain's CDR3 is CASSPGLAGGVSEQFF. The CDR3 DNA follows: TGTGCCAGCAGCCCTGGACTAGCGGGAGGGGTGAGTGAGCAGTTCTTC.

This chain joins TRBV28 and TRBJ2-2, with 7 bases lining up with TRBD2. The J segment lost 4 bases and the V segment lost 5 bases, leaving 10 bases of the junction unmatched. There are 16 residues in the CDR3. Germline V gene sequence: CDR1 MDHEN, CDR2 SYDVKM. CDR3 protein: CASSRPLGGITGELFF. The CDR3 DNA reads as TGTGCCAGCAGTCGACCATTGGGGGGGATCACCGGGGAGCTGTTTTTT.

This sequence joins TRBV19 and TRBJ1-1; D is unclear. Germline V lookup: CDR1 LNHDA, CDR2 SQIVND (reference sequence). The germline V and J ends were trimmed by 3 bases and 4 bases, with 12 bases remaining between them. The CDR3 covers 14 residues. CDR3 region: CASSIPWPPTEAFF. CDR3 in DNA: TGTGCCAGTAGTATCCCCTGGCCCCCCACTGAAGCTTTCTTT.

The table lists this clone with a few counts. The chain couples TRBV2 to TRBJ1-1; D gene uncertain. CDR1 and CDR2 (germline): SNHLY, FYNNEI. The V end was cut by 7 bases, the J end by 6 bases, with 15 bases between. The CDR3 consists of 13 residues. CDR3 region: CASIVAGISEAFF. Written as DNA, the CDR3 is TGTGCCAGCATCGTCGCGGGGATATCTGAAGCTTTCTTT. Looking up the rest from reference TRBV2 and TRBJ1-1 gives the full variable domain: EPEVTQTPSHQVTQMGQEVILRCVPISNHLYFYWYRQILGQKVEFLVSFYNNEISEKSEIFDDQFSVERPDGSNFTLKIRSTKLEDSAMYFCASIVAGISEAFFGQGTRLTVV.

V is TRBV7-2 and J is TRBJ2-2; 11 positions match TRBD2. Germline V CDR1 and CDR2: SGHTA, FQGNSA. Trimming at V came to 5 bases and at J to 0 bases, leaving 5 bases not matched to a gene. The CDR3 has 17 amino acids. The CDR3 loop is CASSPWGLAANTGELFF. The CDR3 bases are TGTGCCAGCAGCCCCTGGGGACTAGCGGCGAACACCGGGGAGCTGTTTTTT.

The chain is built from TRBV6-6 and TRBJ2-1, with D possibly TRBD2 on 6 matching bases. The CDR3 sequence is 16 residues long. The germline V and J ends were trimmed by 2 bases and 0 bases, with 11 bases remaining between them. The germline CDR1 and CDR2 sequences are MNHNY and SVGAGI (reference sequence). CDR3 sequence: CASSYLASVSYNEQFF. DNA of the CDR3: TGTGCCAGCAGTTACCTGGCTAGCGTCTCCTACAATGAGCAGTTCTTC.

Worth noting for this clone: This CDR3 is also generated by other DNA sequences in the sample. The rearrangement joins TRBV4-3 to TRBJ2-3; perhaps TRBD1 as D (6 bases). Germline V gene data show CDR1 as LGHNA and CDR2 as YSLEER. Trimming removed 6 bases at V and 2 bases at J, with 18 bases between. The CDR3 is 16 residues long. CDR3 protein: CASSQLGAGPTDTQYF. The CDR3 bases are TGCGCCAGCAGTCAACTGGGGGCGGGTCCCACAGATACGCAGTATTTT.

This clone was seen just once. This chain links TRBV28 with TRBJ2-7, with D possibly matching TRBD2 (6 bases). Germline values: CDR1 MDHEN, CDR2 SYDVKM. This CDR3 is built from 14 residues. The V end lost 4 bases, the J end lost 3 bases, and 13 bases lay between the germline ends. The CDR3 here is CASSYGLTDYEQYF. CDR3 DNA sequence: TGTGCCAGCAGTTACGGACTAACCGACTACGAGCAGTACTTC. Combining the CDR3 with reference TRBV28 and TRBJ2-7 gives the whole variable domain DVKVTQSSRYLVKRTGEKVFLECVQDMDHENMFWYRQDPGLGLRLIYFSYDVKMKEKGDIPEGYSVSREKKERFSLILESASTNQTSMYLCASSYGLTDYEQYFGPGTRLTVT.

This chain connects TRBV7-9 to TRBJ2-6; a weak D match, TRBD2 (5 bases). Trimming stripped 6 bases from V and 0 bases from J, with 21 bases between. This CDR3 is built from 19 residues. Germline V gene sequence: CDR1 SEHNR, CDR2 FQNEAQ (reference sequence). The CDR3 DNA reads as TGTGCCAGCAGTTCGGAGAGGGAGCTACAAGGCTCTGGGGCCAACGTCCTGACTTTC. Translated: CASSSERELQGSGANVLTF.

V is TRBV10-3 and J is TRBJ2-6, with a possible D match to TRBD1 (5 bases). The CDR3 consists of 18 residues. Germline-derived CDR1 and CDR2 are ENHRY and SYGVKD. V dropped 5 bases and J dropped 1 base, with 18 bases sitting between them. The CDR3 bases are TGTGCCATCAGTAGATCTCAGGGTGTCGGTTCTGGGGCCAACGTCCTGACTTTC. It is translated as CAISRSQGVGSGANVLTF.

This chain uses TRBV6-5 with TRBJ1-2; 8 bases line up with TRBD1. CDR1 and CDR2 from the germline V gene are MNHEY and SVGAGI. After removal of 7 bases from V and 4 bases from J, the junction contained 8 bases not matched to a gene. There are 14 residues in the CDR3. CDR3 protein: CASTADRDFYGYTF. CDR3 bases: TGTGCCAGCACCGCGGACAGGGACTTCTATGGCTACACCTTC.

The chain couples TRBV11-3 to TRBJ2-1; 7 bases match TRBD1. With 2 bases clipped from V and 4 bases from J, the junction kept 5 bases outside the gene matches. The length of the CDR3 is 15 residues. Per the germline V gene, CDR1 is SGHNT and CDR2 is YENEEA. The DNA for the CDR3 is TGTGCCAGCAGCTTAACGGGACAGAAGTACAATGAGCAGTTCTTC. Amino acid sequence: CASSLTGQKYNEQFF.

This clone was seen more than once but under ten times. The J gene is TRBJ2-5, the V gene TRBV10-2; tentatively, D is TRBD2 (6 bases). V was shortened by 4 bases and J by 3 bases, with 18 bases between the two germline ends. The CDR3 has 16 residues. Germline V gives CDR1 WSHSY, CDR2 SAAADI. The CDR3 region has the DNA TGCGCCAGCAGTGTCCTTTCCGTAGCGGCAAAAGAGACCCAGTACTTC. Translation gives CASSVLSVAAKETQYF.

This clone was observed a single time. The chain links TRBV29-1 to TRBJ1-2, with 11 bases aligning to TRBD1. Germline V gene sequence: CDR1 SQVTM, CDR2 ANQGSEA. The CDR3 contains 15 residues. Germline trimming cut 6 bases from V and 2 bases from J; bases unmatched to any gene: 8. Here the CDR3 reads CSVGGTGGTNYGYTF. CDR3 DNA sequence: TGCAGCGTCGGCGGGACAGGGGGAACAAACTATGGCTACACCTTC.

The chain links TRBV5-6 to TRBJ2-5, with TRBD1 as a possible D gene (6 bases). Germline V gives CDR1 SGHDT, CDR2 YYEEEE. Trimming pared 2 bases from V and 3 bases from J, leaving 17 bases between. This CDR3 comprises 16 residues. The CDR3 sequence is CASSFFLPRGEETQYF. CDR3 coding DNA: TGTGCCAGCAGCTTCTTCCTCCCCAGGGGAGAAGAGACCCAGTACTTC.

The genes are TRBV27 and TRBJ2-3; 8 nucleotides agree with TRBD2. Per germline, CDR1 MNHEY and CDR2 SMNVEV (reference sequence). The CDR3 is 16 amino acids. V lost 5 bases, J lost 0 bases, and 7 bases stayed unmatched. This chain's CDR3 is CASSPPGGGSTDTQYF. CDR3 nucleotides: TGTGCCAGCAGTCCCCCCGGGGGGGGCAGCACAGATACGCAGTATTTT.

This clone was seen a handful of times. CDR3 region: CAGGGTGQETQYF. As DNA, the CDR3 is TGTGCCGGAGGGGGGACAGGGCAGGAGACCCAGTACTTC. This chain links TRBV2 with TRBJ2-5; TRBD1 aligns across 9 bases. CDR3 length: 13 amino acids. CDR1 and CDR2 (germline): SNHLY, FYNNEI. Unmatched junction bases numbered 9, after V lost 11 bases and J lost 5 bases.

The DNA for the CDR3 is TGCGCCAGCAGCTTCCAGGGATCCAGCAATCAGCCCCAGCATTTT. This gives the protein CASSFQGSSNQPQHF. The chain combines TRBV10-2 with TRBJ1-5; TRBD1 is a possible D gene (5 bases). The CDR3 is 15 amino acids. The V gene's germline CDR1 is WSHSY and CDR2 SAAADI. Trimming took 6 bases from V and 1 from J, leaving 13 bases between them.

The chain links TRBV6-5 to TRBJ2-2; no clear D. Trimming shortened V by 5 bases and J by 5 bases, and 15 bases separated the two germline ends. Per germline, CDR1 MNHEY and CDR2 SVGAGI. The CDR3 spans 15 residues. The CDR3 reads CASSPLALRTGELFF. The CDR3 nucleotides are TGTGCCAGCAGTCCCCTGGCGCTCAGGACCGGGGAGCTGTTTTTT.

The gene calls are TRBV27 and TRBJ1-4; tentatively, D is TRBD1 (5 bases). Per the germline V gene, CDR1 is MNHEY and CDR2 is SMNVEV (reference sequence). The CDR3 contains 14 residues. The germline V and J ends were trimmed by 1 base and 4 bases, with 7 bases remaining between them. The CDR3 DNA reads TGTGCCAGCAGTTTATGGGGGGTTAATGAAAAACTGTTTTTT. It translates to CASSLWGVNEKLFF.

CDR3 DNA: TGTGCCAGCAGCCCAGGGACAGGGGGCCGAATGAACACCGGGGAGCTGTTTTTT. This codes for CASSPGTGGRMNTGELFF. The chain recombines TRBV5-6 with TRBJ2-2; 12 nucleotides agree with TRBD1. The CDR3 runs 18 residues. Germline V gene data show CDR1 as SGHDT and CDR2 as YYEEEE. V lost 4 bases and J lost 1; bases outside the gene matches: 8.

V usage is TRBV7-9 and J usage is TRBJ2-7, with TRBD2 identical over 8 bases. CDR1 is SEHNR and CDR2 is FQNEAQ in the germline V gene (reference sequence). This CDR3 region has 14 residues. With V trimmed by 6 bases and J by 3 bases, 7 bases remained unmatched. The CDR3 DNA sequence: TGTGCCAGCAGAACTGCTCGGGGGGGCTACGAGCAGTACTTC. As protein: CASRTARGGYEQYF.

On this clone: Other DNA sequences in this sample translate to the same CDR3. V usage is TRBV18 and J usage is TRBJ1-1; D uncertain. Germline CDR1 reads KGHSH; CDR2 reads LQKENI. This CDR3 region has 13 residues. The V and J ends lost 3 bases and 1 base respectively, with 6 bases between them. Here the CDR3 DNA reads TGTGCCAGCTCACCTTCAGGGAACACTGAAGCTTTCTTT. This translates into CASSPSGNTEAFF.

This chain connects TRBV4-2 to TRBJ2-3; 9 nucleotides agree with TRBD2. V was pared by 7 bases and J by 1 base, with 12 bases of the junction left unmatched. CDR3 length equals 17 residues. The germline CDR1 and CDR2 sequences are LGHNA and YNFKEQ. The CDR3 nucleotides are TGTGCCAGCATCCGAGGGACTAGCTCATTCTGCACAGATACGCAGTATTTT. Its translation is CASIRGTSSFCTDTQYF.

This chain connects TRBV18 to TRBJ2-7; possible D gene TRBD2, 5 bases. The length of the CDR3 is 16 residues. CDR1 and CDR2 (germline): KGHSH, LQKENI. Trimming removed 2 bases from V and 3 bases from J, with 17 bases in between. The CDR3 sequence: CASSPRLGGSSYEQYF. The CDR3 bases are TGTGCCAGCTCACCAAGGTTAGGTGGGAGTAGCTACGAGCAGTACTTC.

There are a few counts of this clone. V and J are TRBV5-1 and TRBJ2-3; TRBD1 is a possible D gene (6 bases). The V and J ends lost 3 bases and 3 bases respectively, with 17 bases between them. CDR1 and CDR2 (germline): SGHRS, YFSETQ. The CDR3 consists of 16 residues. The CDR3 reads CASSSPPGQITDTQYF. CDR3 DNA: TGCGCCAGCAGCTCCCCGCCGGGACAAATAACAGATACGCAGTATTTT.

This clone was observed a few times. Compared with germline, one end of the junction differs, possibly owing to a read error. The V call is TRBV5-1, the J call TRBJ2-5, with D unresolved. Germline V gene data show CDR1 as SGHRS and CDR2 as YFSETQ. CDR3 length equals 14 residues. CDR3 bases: TGCGCCAGCAGCTTGGCGGGTTCTCAAGAGATCCAGTACTTC. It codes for CASSLAGSQEIQYF.